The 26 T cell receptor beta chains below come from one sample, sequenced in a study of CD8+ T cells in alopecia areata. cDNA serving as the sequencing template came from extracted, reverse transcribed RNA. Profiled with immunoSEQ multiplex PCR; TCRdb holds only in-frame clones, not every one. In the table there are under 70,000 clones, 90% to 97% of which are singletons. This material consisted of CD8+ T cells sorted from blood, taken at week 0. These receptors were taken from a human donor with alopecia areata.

CDR3 amino acids: CASSFNYGYTF. In nucleotides, the CDR3 is TGTGCCAGCAGCTTCAACTATGGCTACACCTTC. The chain employs TRBV7-9 and TRBJ1-2, with D unclear. The CDR3 spans 11 residues. V was cut by 3 bases and J by 2 bases, with 1 base left in between. Germline lookup yields CDR1 SEHNR and CDR2 FQNEAQ (reference sequence).

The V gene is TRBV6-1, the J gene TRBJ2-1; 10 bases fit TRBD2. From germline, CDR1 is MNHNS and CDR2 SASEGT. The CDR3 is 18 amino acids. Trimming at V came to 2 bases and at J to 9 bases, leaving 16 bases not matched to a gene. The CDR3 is CASSELAVAGGYRGEQFF. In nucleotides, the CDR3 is TGTGCCAGCAGTGAACTGGCTGTAGCGGGGGGATATCGGGGTGAGCAGTTCTTC.

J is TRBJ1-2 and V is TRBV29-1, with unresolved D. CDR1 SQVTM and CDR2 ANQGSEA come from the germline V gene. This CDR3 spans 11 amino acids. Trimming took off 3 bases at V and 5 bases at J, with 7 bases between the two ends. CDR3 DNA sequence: TGCAGCGTTGATGAAGATTATGGCTACACCTTC. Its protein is CSVDEDYGYTF. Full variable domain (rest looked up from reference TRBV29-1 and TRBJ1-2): SAVISQKPSRDICQRGTSLTIQCQVDSQVTMMFWYRQQPGQSLTLIATANQGSEATYESGFVIDKFPISRPNLTFSTLTVSNMSPEDSSIYLCSVDEDYGYTFGSGTRLTVV.

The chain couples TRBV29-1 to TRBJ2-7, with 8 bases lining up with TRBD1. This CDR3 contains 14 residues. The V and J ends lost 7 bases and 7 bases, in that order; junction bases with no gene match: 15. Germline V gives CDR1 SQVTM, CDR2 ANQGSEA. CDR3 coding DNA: TGCAGCGCGAGGACAGGGCTTACGATGGGAGAGCAGTACTTC. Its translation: CSARTGLTMGEQYF.

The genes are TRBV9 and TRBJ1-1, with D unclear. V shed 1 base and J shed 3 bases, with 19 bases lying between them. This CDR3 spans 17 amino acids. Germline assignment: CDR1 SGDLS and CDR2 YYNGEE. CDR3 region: CASSVSGGDLMDTEAFF. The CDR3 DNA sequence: TGTGCCAGCAGCGTATCTGGAGGCGACCTAATGGACACTGAAGCTTTCTTT.

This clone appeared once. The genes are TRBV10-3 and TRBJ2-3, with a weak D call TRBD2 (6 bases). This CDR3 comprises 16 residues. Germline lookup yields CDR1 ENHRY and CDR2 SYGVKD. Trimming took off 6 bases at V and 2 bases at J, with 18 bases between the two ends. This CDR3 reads CAIRVGKGRLTDTQYF. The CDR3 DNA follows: TGTGCCATCAGAGTTGGCAAGGGGAGGCTCACAGATACGCAGTATTTT.

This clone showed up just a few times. Here the CDR3 reads CASTQDGRPQHF. As DNA, the CDR3 is TGTGCCAGCACTCAAGATGGACGGCCCCAGCATTTT. The rearrangement uses TRBV7-9 and TRBJ1-5; D remains ambiguous. The CDR3 has 12 residues. Trimming removed 7 bases at V and 9 bases at J, with 13 bases between. Germline V gene sequence: CDR1 SEHNR, CDR2 FQNEAQ (reference sequence).

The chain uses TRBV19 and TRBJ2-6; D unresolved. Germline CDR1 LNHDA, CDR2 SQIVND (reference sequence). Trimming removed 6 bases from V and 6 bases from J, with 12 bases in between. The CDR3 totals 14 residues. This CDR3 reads CASSLFWPANVLTF. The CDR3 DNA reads TGTGCCAGTAGCTTATTCTGGCCGGCCAACGTCCTGACTTTC. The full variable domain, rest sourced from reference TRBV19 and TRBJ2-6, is DGGITQSPKYLFRKEGQNVTLSCEQNLNHDAMYWYRQDPGQGLRLIYYSQIVNDFQKGDIAEGYSVSREKKESFPLTVTSAQKNPTAFYLCASSLFWPANVLTFGAGSRLTVL.

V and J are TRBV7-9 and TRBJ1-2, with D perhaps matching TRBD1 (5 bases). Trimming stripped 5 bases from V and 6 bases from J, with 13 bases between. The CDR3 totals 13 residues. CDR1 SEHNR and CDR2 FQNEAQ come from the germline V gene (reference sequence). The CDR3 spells CASSRGTAHGYTF. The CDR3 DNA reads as TGTGCCAGCAGCCGGGGGACGGCCCATGGCTACACCTTC.

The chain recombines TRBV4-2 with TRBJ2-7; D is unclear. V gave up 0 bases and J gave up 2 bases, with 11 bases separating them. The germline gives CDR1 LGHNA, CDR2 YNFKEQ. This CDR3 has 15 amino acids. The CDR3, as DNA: TGTGCCAGCAGCCAAGATTTCGGGCTCGCCTACGAGCAGTACTTC. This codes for CASSQDFGLAYEQYF.

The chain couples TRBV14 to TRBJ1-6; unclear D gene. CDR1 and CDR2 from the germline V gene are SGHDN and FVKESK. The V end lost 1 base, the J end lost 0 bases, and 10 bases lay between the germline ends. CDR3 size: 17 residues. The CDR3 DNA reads TGTGCCAGCAGCCAAGCTGGGAGGAGCTCCTATAATTCACCCCTCCACTTT. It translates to CASSQAGRSSYNSPLHF.

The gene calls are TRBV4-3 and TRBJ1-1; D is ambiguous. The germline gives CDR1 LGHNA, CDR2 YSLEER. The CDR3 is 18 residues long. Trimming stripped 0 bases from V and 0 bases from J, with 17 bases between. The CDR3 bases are TGCGCCAGCAGCCAAGATTGGGCGGCACAGTCCCTGAACACTGAAGCTTTCTTT. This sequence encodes CASSQDWAAQSLNTEAFF.

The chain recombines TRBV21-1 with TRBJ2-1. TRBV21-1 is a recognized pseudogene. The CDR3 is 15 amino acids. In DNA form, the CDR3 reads TGTGCCAGCAGCAAAGCGACTCGACATTGGGGGAAGGATTTCTTC. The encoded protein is CASSKATRHWGKDFF.

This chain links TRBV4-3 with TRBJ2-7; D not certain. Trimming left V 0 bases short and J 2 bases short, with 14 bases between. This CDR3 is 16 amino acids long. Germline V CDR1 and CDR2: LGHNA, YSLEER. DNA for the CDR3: TGCGCCAGCAGCCAAGATCCCCTAGTCTCACCCTACGAGCAGTACTTC. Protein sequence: CASSQDPLVSPYEQYF.

The CDR3 sequence is CASSQDPTGSNYEQYF. The CDR3 DNA is TGCGCCAGCAGCCAAGATCCTACAGGGTCGAACTACGAGCAGTACTTC. The chain recombines TRBV4-1 with TRBJ2-7; the D gene is possibly TRBD1 (6 bases). Trimming shortened V by 0 bases and J by 3 bases, and 15 bases separated the two germline ends. Germline V lookup: CDR1 MGHRA, CDR2 YSYEKL. This CDR3 is 16 amino acids long.

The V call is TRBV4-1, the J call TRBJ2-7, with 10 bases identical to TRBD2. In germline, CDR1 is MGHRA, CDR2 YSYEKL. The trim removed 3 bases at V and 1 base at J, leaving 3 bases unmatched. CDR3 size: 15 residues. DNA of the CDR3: TGCGCCAGCAGCCACCAGACTAGCGGGTCCTACGAGCAGTACTTC. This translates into CASSHQTSGSYEQYF.

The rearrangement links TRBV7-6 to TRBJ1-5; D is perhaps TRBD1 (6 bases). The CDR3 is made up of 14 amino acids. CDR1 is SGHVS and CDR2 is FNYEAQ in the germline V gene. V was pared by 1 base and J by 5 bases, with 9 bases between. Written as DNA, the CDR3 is TGTGCCAGCAGCTTAGGGGGGGCAGATCAGCCCCAGCATTTT. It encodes CASSLGGADQPQHF.

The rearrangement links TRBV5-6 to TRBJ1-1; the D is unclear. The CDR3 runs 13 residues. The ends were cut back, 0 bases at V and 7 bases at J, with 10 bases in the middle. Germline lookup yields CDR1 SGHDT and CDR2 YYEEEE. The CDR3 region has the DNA TGTGCCAGCAGCTTGGGGACTGGGAATGAAGCTTTCTTT. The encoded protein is CASSLGTGNEAFF.

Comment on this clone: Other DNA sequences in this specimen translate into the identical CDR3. CDR3 DNA sequence: TGCGCCAGCAGCCAAGATAGTGCAGCCGGGGAGCTGTTTTTT. The encoded protein is CASSQDSAAGELFF. The gene calls are TRBV4-3 and TRBJ2-2; D gene uncertain. This CDR3 is 14 amino acids long. Germline CDR1 and CDR2: LGHNA and YSLEER. Trimming shortened V by 0 bases and J by 6 bases, and 8 bases separated the two germline ends.

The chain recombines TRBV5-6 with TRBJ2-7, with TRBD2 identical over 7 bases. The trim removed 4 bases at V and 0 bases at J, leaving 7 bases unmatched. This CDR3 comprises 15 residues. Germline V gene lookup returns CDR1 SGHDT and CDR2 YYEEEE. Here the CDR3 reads CASSPWGGNSYEQYF. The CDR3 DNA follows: TGTGCCAGCAGCCCATGGGGGGGGAACTCCTACGAGCAGTACTTC.

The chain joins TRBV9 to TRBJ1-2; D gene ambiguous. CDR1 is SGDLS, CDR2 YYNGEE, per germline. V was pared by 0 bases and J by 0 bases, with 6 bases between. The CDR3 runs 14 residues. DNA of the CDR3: TGTGCCAGCAGCGTAGGGGGAGCTAACTATGGCTACACCTTC. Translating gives CASSVGGANYGYTF.

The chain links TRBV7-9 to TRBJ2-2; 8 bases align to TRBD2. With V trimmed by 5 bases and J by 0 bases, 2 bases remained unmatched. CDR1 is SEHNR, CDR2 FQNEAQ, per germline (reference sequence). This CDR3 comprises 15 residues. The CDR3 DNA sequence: TGTGCCAGCAGCGCAGCGGGGGCGAACACCGGGGAGCTGTTTTTT. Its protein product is CASSAAGANTGELFF.

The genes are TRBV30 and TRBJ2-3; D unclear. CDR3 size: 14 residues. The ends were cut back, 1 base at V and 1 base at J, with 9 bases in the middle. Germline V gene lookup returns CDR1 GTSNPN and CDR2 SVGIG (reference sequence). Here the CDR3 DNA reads TGTGCCTGGAGTGCGACGATAGGCACAGATACGCAGTATTTT. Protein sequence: CAWSATIGTDTQYF.

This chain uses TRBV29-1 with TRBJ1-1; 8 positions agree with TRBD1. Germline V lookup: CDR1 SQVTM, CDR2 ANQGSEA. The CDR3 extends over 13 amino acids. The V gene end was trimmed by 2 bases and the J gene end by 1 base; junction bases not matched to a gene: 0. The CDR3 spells CSVEQGANTEAFF. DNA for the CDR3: TGCAGCGTTGAACAGGGGGCGAACACTGAAGCTTTCTTT.

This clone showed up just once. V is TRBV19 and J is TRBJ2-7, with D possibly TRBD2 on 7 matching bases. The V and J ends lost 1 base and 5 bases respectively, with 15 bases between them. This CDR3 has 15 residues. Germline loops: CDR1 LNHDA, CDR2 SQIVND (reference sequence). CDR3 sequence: CASSIVAGAGDEQYF. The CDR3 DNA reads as TGTGCCAGTAGTATAGTGGCGGGGGCCGGGGACGAGCAGTACTTC. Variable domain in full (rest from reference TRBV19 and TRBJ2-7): DGGITQSPKYLFRKEGQNVTLSCEQNLNHDAMYWYRQDPGQGLRLIYYSQIVNDFQKGDIAEGYSVSREKKESFPLTVTSAQKNPTAFYLCASSIVAGAGDEQYFGPGTRLTVT.

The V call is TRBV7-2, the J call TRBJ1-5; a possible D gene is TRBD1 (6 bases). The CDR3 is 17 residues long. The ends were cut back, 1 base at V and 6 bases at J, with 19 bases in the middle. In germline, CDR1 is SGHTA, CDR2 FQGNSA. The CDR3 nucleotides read TGTGCCAGCAGCTTAGACCCCCAGGGGCAGGGGAGTCAGCCCCAGCATTTT. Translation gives CASSLDPQGQGSQPQHF.